The rows below give T cell receptor beta chains drawn from one sample of a study of T cell changes during pregnancy in multiple sclerosis. Profiling relied on immunoSEQ multiplex PCR, and the TCRdb table lists in-frame clones only, not all of them. The sample carries some 40,000 clones, about 94% recorded once. Sequencing used CD4+ T cells from peripheral blood mononuclear cells, obtained in the second trimester of pregnancy. The source is a female donor with multiple sclerosis, enrolled in a pregnancy study. The CDR3 runs from the conserved cysteine through the conserved F or W. A D gene is named only where the DNA matches it firmly. Not all rows give a size; the values are once, few, many and, for expanded clones, a class.

d_call,j_call,cdr3_length,clone_size,v_call,cdr3_nt,cdr3_aa
-,TRBJ1-1,14,-,TRBV29-1,TGCAGCGCTGCTCCCGTGGCAGGGGAGACTGAAGCTTTCTTT,CSAAPVAGETEAFF
-,TRBJ2-7,15,-,TRBV4-3,TGCGCCAGCAGCCAAGAGCTCAGTTTCTCCTACGAGCAGTACTTC,CASSQELSFSYEQYF
TRBD2,TRBJ2-1,15,-,TRBV10-3,TGTGCCATCAGTGTGTCTAGCGGGGGGTTATATGAGCAGTTCTTC,CAISVSSGGLYEQFF
-,TRBJ2-2,15,-,TRBV19,TGTGCCAGTAGTCCCCAGGGCGGGAACACCGGGGAGCTGTTTTTT,CASSPQGGNTGELFF
-,TRBJ2-1,15,-,TRBV6-6,TGTGCCAGCAGTAGTACAGGGTCTTCCTACAATGAGCAGTTCTTC,CASSSTGSSYNEQFF
-,TRBJ1-5,15,-,TRBV25-1,TGTGCCAGCAGTGAGGCGGGGGGTCTCAATCAGCCCCAGCATTTT,CASSEAGGLNQPQHF
-,TRBJ2-7,15,-,TRBV4-1,TGCGCCAGCAGCCAACCCGACAGGAAGACCTACGAGCAGTACTTC,CASSQPDRKTYEQYF
-,TRBJ2-2,13,once,TRBV18,TGTGCCAGCTCACCATCAATTACCGGGGAGCTGTTTTTT,CASSPSITGELFF
TRBD1,TRBJ2-5,16,once,TRBV4-3,TGCGCCAGCAGCCAGGGTGACAGGGGGATACGGGAGACCCAGTACTTC,CASSQGDRGIRETQYF
-,TRBJ1-5,15,once,TRBV30,TGTGCCTGGAGTGTAGGAGGTTTTAGCAATCAGCCCCAGCATTTT,CAWSVGGFSNQPQHF
-,TRBJ2-6,13,-,TRBV30,TGTGCCTTGCAGGATACTGGGGCCAACGTCCTGACTTTC,CALQDTGANVLTF
TRBD1,TRBJ1-1,13,-,TRBV11-2,TGTGCCAGCAGCTTAACCGGGACAGGGGAAGCTTTCTTT,CASSLTGTGEAFF
TRBD1,TRBJ1-2,15,once,TRBV5-4,TGTGCCAGCAGCTTGGCGAGGGACAGGCCCTATGGCTACACCTTC,CASSLARDRPYGYTF
-,TRBJ2-2,16,-,TRBV9,TGTGCCAGCAGCCCCCGCCGGGAAACGAACACCGGGGAGCTGTTTTTT,CASSPRRETNTGELFF
TRBD2,TRBJ2-1,19,-,TRBV5-4,TGTGCCAGCAGCTTGGGGGCTAGCGGGAGGACCCATTCCTACAATGAGCAGTTCTTC,CASSLGASGRTHSYNEQFF
TRBD1,TRBJ1-1,13,-,TRBV10-2,TGCGCCAGCAGAGACAGGGTACGGACTGAAGCTTTCTTT,CASRDRVRTEAFF
TRBD1,TRBJ1-2,13,-,TRBV25-1,TGTGCCACCCGGGACAGCAGGATCTCTGGCTACACCTTC,CATRDSRISGYTF
-,TRBJ1-2,14,-,TRBV5-1,TGCGCCAGCAGCTCGGACAGTCCCGGGCTGGGCTACACCTTC,CASSSDSPGLGYTF
TRBD1,TRBJ2-2,16,-,TRBV5-1,TGCGCCAGCAGCATTGGACAGGGGGTGAACACCGGGGAGCTGTTTTTT,CASSIGQGVNTGELFF
TRBD1,TRBJ2-1,15,-,TRBV27,TGTGCCAGCAGTCCGAGGACAGGGGGCAGGCATGAGCAGTTCTTC,CASSPRTGGRHEQFF
-,TRBJ2-7,15,-,TRBV18,TGTGCCAGCTCCCCTCAGGGGAAGGACTCGTGGGAGCAGTACTTC,CASSPQGKDSWEQYF
TRBD1,TRBJ1-5,15,-,TRBV28,TGTGCCAGCAGATCGGGACAGAGTAGACATCAGCCCCAGCATTTT,CASRSGQSRHQPQHF
-,TRBJ1-2,15,-,TRBV28,TGTGCCAGCAGGACATACGGGGACACTCGGGGCGGCTACACCTTC,CASRTYGDTRGGYTF
-,TRBJ2-7,14,-,TRBV28,TGTGCCAGCAGGCCCCAACCGGGTTCCTACGAGCAGTACTTC,CASRPQPGSYEQYF
-,TRBJ2-1,16,-,TRBV2,TGTGCCAGCAGTGAAGGTAGCGTGGGTCCCTACAATGAGCAGTTCTTC,CASSEGSVGPYNEQFF
-,TRBJ1-5,16,-,TRBV28,TGTGCCAGCAGTCAACAACAGGGTTTGGGCAATCAGCCCCAGCATTTT,CASSQQQGLGNQPQHF
-,TRBJ1-1,14,-,TRBV5-4,TGTGCCAGCAGCTTCGGAATGGGCGACACTGAAGCTTTCTTT,CASSFGMGDTEAFF
-,TRBJ2-2,11,-,TRBV27,TGTGCCAGCAGTTCGGACAGGGAGCTGTTTTTT,CASSSDRELFF
TRBD2,TRBJ2-5,15,-,TRBV11-3,TGTGCCAGCAGCTTGGGGCCAGGGAGGGGAGAGACCCAGTACTTC,CASSLGPGRGETQYF
-,TRBJ1-2,14,-,TRBV2,TGTGCCAGCAGGGAACCGGGATTTACCTATGGCTACACCTTC,CASREPGFTYGYTF
-,TRBJ1-6,14,-,TRBV6-5,TGTGCCAGCAGAACGGACAGAAATAATTCACCCCTCCACTTT,CASRTDRNNSPLHF
-,TRBJ1-4,11,-,TRBV7-6,TGTGCCAGCAGTCCAGGAGAAAAACTGTTTTTT,CASSPGEKLFF
-,TRBJ1-5,14,-,TRBV28,TGTGCCAGCAGTTTCCGGGGAGGCAATCAGCCCCAGCATTTT,CASSFRGGNQPQHF
-,TRBJ1-5,16,-,TRBV7-9,TGTGCCAGCAGCTTATCGCGCCCCGGGGGGAATCAGCCCCAGCATTTT,CASSLSRPGGNQPQHF
TRBD2,TRBJ2-2,18,-,TRBV10-3,TGTGCCATCAAGAGGCAAGCGGGAGGGGCGGATGTGGCCGGGGAGCTGTTTTTT,CAIKRQAGGADVAGELFF
-,TRBJ1-4,12,-,TRBV6-6,TGTGCCAGCGGACAGACAGTAGAAAAACTGTTTTTT,CASGQTVEKLFF
-,TRBJ2-1,12,-,TRBV28,TGTGCCTCGACAGGCTTGGTTAATGAGCAGTTCTTC,CASTGLVNEQFF
-,TRBJ1-3,19,-,TRBV5-4,TGTGCCAGCAGCTTAGGTGGTTGGACTCGTTCCATGTCTGGAAACACCATATATTTT,CASSLGGWTRSMSGNTIYF
TRBD2,TRBJ2-1,16,-,TRBV27,TGTGCCAGCAGTCCCGAACGGCTAGCGGGAAAAAATGAGCAGTTCTTC,CASSPERLAGKNEQFF
-,TRBJ1-6,14,once,TRBV6-1,TGTGCCAGCAGATACAACAGCCTCGGTTCACCCCTCCACTTT,CASRYNSLGSPLHF
-,TRBJ2-1,12,-,TRBV19,TGTGCCAGTAGTATGAGGTACAATGAGCAGTTCTTC,CASSMRYNEQFF
-,TRBJ2-7,13,-,TRBV18,TGTGCCAGCTCACCAATCGGGTCCTACGAGCAGTACTTC,CASSPIGSYEQYF
-,TRBJ2-7,14,-,TRBV6-6,TGTGCCAGCAGTCAAGGACAGCTAAACCCTCCGCAGTACTTC,CASSQGQLNPPQYF
-,TRBJ2-1,15,-,TRBV5-4,TGTGCCAGCAGCCCCTACCAGGCTATGAGCAATGAGCAGTTCTTC,CASSPYQAMSNEQFF
TRBD2,TRBJ2-7,14,-,TRBV9,TGTGCCAGCAGCCGCGGGGGGGGCTCCTACGAGCAGTACTTC,CASSRGGGSYEQYF
-,TRBJ1-2,13,-,TRBV2,TGTGCCAGCGGACCGGACTGGAACTATGGCTACACCTTC,CASGPDWNYGYTF
TRBD1,TRBJ2-7,14,-,TRBV10-3,TGTGCCATCAGTGAGTCGGGACAGGGTTACGAGCAGTACTTC,CAISESGQGYEQYF
-,TRBJ2-7,12,-,TRBV27,TGTGCCAGCAGTTTATCAAGCCCCGAGCAGTACTTC,CASSLSSPEQYF
TRBD2,TRBJ2-3,15,-,TRBV7-9,TGTGCCAGCAGCTTTATACGGGGGGGCACAGATACGCAGTATTTT,CASSFIRGGTDTQYF
TRBD2,TRBJ2-3,17,-,TRBV18,TGTGCCAGCTCACCCCTACCCCTAGCGGGGGGGACAGATACGCAGTATTTT,CASSPLPLAGGTDTQYF
-,TRBJ2-5,12,-,TRBV28,TGTGCCAGCATAGGAGTGAAAGAGACCCAGTACTTC,CASIGVKETQYF
TRBD2,TRBJ2-1,14,-,TRBV7-8,TGTGCCAGCAGCTTAGGCCTAGCGGGCTTTTCCCCCTTCTTC,CASSLGLAGFSPFF
-,TRBJ2-6,14,-,TRBV28,TGTGCCAGCAGTTTTCGCTCTGGGGCCAACGTCCTGACTTTC,CASSFRSGANVLTF
-,TRBJ1-6,15,-,TRBV13,TGTGCCAGCCGGGTCAGGGGAGCGAGGAATTCACCCCTCCACTTT,CASRVRGARNSPLHF
-,TRBJ1-5,15,once,TRBV2,TGTGCCAGCACGCCCACGGCGGGTGAGGCCCAGCCCCAGCATTTT,CASTPTAGEAQPQHF
TRBD1,TRBJ1-2,13,-,TRBV29-1,TGCAGCGCCCCGGGACAGGGCAACTATGGCTACACCTTC,CSAPGQGNYGYTF
TRBD2,TRBJ2-1,16,-,TRBV6-1,TGTGCCAGCAGTGGACGACTAGCGGGGGGCTACAATGAGCAGTTCTTC,CASSGRLAGGYNEQFF